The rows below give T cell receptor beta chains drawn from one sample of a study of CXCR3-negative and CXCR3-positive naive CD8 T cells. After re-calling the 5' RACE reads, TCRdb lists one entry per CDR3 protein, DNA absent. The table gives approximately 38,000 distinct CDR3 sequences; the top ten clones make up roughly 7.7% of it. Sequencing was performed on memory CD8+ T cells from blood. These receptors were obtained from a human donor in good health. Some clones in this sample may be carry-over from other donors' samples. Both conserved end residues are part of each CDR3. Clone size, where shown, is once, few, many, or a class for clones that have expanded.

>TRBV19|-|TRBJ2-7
CASSTPDSYEQYF
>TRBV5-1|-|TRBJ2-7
CASSSPTGQSDYEQYF
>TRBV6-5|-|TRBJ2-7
CASSYFASYEQYF
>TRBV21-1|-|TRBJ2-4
CASAGEDKNIQYF
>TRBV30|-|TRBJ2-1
CAWVSGGYPYNEQFF
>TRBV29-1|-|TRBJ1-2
CSVEGGYGYTF
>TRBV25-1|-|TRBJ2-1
CASRPTGVGEQFF
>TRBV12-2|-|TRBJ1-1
CASRLPGREAFF
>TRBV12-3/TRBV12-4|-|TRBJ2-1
CASRLGVNEQFF
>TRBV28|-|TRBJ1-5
CASTVGGNQPQHF
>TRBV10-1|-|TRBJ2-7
CASSVGWDEGHGIYEQYF
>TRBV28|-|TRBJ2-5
CASSFRLAGTNQETQYF
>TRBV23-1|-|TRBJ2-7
CASRFIWTGDSLHYEQYF
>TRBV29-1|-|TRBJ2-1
CSGTSFGRYSYNEQFF
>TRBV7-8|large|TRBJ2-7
CASSSSPSYEQYF
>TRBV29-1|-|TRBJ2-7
CSVEEEGEGGAYEQYF
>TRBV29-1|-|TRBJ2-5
CSAPGGVTGVETQYF
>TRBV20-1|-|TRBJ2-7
CSARDWKAGSFYEQYF
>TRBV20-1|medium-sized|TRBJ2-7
CSARLDYEQYF
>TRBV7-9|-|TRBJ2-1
CASSAGNEQFF
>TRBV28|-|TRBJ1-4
CASSPILATNEKLFF
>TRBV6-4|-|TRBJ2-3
CASSDSSAGTTDTQYF
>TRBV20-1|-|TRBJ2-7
CSARDQRASGGYEQYF
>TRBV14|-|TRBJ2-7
CASARDRGRGEQYF
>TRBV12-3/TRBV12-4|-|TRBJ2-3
CASSPSGDTDTQYF
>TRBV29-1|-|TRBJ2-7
CSVEDSSYEQYF
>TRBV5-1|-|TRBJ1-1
CASSRRTGMNTEAFF
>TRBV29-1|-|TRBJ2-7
CSVRSQSDYEQYF
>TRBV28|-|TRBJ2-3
CASSLWVGSDTQYF
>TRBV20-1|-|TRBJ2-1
CSARIISYNEQFF
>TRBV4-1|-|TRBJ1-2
CASRTGTGGFYGYTF
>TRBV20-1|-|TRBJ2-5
CSATTDRVETQYF
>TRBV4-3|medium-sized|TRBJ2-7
CASSQERGDSSYEQYF
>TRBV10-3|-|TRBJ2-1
CAISGRVGLDRPEQFF
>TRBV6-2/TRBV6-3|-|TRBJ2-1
CASSYVGYNEQFF
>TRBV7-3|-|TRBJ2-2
CASSPDTGELFF
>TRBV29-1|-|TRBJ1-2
CSVEQTEGYTF
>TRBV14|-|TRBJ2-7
CASSQDTNPIHEQYF
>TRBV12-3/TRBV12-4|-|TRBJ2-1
CASTEASNEQFF
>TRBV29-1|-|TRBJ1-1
CSVDGATNTEAFF
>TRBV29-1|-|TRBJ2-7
CSVGTLGQKNYEQYF
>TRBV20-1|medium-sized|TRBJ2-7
CSARKARESYYEQYF
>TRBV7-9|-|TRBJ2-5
CASSLAGGGNGETQYF
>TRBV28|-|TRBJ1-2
CASTPVAGDAYGYTF
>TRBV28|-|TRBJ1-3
CASSPPPVRVHSGNTIYF
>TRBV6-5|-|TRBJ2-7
CASSYSWQGGYEQYF
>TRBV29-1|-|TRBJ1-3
CSATGQSSGNTIYF
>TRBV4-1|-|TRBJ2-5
CASSQDAGPAVLQETQYF
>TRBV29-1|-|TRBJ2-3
CSVVVGRTDTQYF
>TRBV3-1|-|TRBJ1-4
CASSQAIRGNEKLFF
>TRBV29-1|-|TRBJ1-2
CSVEDIKPGYTF
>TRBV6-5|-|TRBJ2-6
CASSYSVGTGANVLTF
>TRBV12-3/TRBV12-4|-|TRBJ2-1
CASSVPGQYNEQFF
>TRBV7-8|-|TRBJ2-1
CASSPIGSSYNEQFF
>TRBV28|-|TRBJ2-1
CASCGRLYNEQFF
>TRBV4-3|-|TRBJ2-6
CASSSGARAGANVLTF
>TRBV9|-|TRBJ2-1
CASSQFPEWNEQFF
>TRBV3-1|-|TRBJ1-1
CASSQLKQGPEAFF